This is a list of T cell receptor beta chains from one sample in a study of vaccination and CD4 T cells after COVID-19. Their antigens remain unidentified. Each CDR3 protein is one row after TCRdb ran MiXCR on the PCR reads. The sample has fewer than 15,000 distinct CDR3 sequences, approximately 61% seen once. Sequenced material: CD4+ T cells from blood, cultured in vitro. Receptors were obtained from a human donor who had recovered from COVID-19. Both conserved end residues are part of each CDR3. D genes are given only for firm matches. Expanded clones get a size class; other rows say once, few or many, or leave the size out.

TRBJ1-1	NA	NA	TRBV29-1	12	TGCAGCGTTCTCAATAGGAACACTGAAGCTTTCTTT	CSVLNRNTEAFF
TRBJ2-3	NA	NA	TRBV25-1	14	TGTGCCAGCAGTTCACAGGGGAGGTCAGATACGCAGTATTTT	CASSSQGRSDTQYF
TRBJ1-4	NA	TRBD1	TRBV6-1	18	TGTGCCAGCAGTGAACGGACAGGGGGGTTTGCAACTAATGAAAAACTGTTTTTT	CASSERTGGFATNEKLFF
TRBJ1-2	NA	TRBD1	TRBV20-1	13	TGCAGTGCTAGAGAGGGACAGGGGGCAGGCTACACCTTC	CSAREGQGAGYTF
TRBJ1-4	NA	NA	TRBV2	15	TGTGCCAGCATCGCCCTTCGCACAGGGATTGAAAAACTGTTTTTT	CASIALRTGIEKLFF
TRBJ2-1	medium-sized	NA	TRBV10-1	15	TGCGCCAGCAGTGGAAACGTTGGCGACTACAATGAGCAGTTCTTC	CASSGNVGDYNEQFF
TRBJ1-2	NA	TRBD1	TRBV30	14	TGTGCCTGGAGTGAGGGAATTGAAGGGGGCGGCTACACCTTC	CAWSEGIEGGGYTF
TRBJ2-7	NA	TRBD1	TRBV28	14	TGTGCCAGCGGAAACAGGGGCGCCCTCTACGAGCAGTACTTC	CASGNRGALYEQYF
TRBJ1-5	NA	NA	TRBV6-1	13	TGTGCCAGCAGGGGTGATAGCAATCAGCCCCAGCATTTT	CASRGDSNQPQHF
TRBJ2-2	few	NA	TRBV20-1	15	TGCAGTGCTAGAGATGAGGCAGGCGGGCGTAGGGAGCTGTTTTTT	CSARDEAGGRRELFF
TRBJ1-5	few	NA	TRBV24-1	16	TGTGCCACCAGTGACAGCAGGGTCGGGCTTAATCAGCCCCAGCATTTT	CATSDSRVGLNQPQHF
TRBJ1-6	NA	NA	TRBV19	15	TGTGCCAGTAGTGCTGACTCCAGAAGGAATTCACCCCTCCACTTT	CASSADSRRNSPLHF